Listed here is a single T cell receptor beta chain. Antigen: not known. These data originate in a study of long-term antiretroviral therapy in people with HIV. At survey level, the immunoSEQ assay was run in its v3.0 version. TCRdb's table, derived via immunoSEQ multiplex PCR, lists solely in-frame clones and lacks some. Seen here are tens of thousands of clones, about 95% observed once, and the top ten hold around 7.6%. The CDR3 extends over 15 amino acids. Per the germline V gene, CDR1 is SGHTA and CDR2 is FQGNSA. J gave up 1 base and V 3 bases, and 2 bases lay outside the gene matches. Study-wide results and caveats: Absence of data on ART adherence, viral resistance or therapy changes was noted. The study found that diversity rose after ART but stayed below transplant donor controls.

This chain uses TRBV7-2 with TRBJ2-2, with TRBD2 matching 7 bases. This specimen was unsorted PBMCs, taken 6 to 6.5 years after starting antiretroviral therapy. This TCR was recovered from a man aged 30 to 45 with HIV. The CDR3 sequence: CASSFLAGNTGELFF. The CDR3 region has the DNA TGTGCCAGCAGCTTCTTAGCGGGGAACACCGGGGAGCTGTTTTTT.